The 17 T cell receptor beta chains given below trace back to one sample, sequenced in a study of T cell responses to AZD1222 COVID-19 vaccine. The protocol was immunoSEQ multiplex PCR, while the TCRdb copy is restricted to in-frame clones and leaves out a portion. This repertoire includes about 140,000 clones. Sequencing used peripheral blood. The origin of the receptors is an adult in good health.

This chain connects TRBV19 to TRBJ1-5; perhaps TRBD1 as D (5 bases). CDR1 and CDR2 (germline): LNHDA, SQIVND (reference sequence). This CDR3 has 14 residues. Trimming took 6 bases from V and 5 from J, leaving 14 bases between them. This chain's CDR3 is CASSLSGSYQPQHF. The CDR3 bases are TGTGCCAGTAGCCTATCAGGGTCCTATCAGCCCCAGCATTTT.

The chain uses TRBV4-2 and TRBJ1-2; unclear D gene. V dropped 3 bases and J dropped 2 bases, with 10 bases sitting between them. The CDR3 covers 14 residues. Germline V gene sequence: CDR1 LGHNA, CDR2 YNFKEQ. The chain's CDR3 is CASSHRGRNYGYTF. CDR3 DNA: TGTGCCAGCAGCCACCGCGGGAGAAACTATGGCTACACCTTC.

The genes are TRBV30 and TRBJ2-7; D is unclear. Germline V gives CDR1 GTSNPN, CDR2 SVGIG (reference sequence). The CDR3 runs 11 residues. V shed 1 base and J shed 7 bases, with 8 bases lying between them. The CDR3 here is CAWSGQWEQYF. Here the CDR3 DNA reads TGTGCCTGGAGTGGGCAGTGGGAGCAGTACTTC.

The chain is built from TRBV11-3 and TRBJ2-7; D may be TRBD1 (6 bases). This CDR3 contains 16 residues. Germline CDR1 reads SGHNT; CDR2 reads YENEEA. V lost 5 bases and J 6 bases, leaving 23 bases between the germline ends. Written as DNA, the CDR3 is TGTGCCAGCAGCGAACAGGGTCCGCCTATTCCGGGCGAGCAGTACTTC. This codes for CASSEQGPPIPGEQYF.

CDR3 in DNA: TGTGCCAGCAGCTTACGAGCGGCCAGGGGGGGAACTGAAGCTTTCTTT. This translates into CASSLRAARGGTEAFF. The chain is built from TRBV7-2 and TRBJ1-1; 7 bases line up with TRBD1. CDR1 SGHTA and CDR2 FQGNSA come from the germline V gene. V lost 2 bases to trimming and J lost 5 bases; unmatched junction nucleotides: 11. This CDR3 is built from 16 residues.

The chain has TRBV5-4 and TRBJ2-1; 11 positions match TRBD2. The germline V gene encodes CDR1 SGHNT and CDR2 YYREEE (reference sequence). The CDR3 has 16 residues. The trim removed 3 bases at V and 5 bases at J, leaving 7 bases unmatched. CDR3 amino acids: CASSSALAGGDNEQFF. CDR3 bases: TGTGCCAGCAGCTCCGCCCTAGCGGGAGGTGACAATGAGCAGTTCTTC.

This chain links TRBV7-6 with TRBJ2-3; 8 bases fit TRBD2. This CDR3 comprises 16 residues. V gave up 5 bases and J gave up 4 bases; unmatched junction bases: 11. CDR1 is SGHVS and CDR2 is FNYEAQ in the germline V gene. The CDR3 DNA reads TGTGCCAGCAGCCCCGGGGGCGGGGGGCCAGCAGATACGCAGTATTTT. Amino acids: CASSPGGGGPADTQYF.

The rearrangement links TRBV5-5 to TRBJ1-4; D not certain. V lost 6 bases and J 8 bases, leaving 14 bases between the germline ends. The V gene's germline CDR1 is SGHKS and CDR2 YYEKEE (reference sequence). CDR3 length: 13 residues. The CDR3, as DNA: TGTGCCAGCACCGTACTGGGGTCGGAAAAACTGTTTTTT. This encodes CASTVLGSEKLFF.

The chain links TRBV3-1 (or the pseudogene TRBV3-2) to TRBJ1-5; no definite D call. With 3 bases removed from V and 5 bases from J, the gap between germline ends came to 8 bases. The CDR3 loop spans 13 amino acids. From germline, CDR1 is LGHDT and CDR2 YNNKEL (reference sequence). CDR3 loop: CASSQGFDQPQHF. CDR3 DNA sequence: TGTGCCAGCAGCCAGGGTTTCGATCAGCCCCAGCATTTT.

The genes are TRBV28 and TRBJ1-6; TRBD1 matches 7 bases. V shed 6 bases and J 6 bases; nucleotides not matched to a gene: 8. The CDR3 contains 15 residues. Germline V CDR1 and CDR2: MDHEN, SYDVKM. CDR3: CASRRGRQGNSPLHF. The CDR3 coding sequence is TGTGCCAGCAGACGGGGTCGACAGGGTAATTCACCCCTCCACTTT. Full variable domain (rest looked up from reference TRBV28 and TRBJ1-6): DVKVTQSSRYLVKRTGEKVFLECVQDMDHENMFWYRQDPGLGLRLIYFSYDVKMKEKGDIPEGYSVSREKKERFSLILESASTNQTSMYLCASRRGRQGNSPLHFGNGTRLTVT.

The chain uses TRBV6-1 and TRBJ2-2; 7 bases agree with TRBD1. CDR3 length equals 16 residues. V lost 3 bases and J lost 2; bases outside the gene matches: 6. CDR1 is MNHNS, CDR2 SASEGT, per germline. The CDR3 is CASSERQGVNTGELFF. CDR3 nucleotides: TGTGCCAGCAGTGAGAGGCAGGGGGTAAACACCGGGGAGCTGTTTTTT.

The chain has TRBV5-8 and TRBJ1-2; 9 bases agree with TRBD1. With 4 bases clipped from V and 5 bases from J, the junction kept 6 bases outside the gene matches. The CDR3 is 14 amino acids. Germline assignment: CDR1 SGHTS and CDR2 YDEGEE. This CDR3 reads CASSGGTGNYGYTF. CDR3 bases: TGTGCCAGCAGCGGAGGGACAGGGAATTATGGCTACACCTTC.

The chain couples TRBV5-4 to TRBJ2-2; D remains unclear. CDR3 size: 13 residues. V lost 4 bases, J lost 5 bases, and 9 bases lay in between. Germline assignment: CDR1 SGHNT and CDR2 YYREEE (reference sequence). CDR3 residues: CASSLTVTGELFF. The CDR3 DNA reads TGTGCCAGCAGCCTGACGGTTACCGGGGAGCTGTTTTTT.

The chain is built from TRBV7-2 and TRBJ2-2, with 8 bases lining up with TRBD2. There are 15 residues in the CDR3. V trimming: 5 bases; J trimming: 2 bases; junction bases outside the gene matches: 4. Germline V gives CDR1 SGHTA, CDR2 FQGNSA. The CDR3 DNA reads TGTGCCAGCAGCGGGACTAGGATTAACACCGGGGAGCTGTTTTTT. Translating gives CASSGTRINTGELFF.

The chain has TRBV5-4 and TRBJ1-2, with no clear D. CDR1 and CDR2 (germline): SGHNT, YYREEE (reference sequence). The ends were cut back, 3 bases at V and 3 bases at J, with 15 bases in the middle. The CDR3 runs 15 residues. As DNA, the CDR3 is TGTGCCAGCAGCTCGATCCTATCATTGGACTATGGCTACACCTTC. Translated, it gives CASSSILSLDYGYTF.

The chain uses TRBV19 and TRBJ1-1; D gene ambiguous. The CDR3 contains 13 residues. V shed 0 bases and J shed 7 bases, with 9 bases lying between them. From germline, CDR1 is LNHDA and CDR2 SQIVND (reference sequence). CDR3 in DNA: TGTGCCAGTAGTATAGATGGAGGGTTTGAAGCTTTCTTT. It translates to CASSIDGGFEAFF.

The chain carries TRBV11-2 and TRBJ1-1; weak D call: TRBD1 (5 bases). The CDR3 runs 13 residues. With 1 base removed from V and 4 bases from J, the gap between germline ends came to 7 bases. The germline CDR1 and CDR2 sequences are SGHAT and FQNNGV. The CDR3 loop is CASSLAGGTEAFF. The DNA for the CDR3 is TGTGCCAGCAGCTTAGCTGGGGGCACTGAAGCTTTCTTT.